This TCR beta chain was obtained from a study of T cells in Graves' hyperthyroidism and ophthalmopathy. About the research overall: Peripheral blood specimens were obtained at initial diagnosis, prior to any treatment.

What was amplified from RNA transcripts were TCR beta CDR3 regions. Primed by the HTBI set, a first-round RT-PCR was run on the TCR CDR3. TCRdb recomputed calls from the multiplex PCR reads with MiXCR, one row per CDR3 protein. The sample consists of around 800,000 distinct CDR3 sequences, 38% of them appearing once. As concerns this clonotype: Its antigen is not known.

V trimming: 9 bases; J trimming: 1 base; junction bases outside the gene matches: 11. CDR1 and CDR2 from the germline V gene are LNHDA and SQIVND (reference sequence). The CDR3 is 16 amino acids. Study-wide findings and caveats: Most thyroid-expanded clonotypes above 0.001 were also found in blood.

It was considered stable Graves' hyperthyroidism when ophthalmopathy did not progress within 18 months. Sequences were obtained from blood. The rearrangement uses TRBV19 and TRBJ1-1; 10 nucleotides match TRBD1. This sequence was found in a man in his late teens or twenties with Graves' hyperthyroidism. CDR3 in amino acids: CASGGQGGKKNTEAFF. CDR3 DNA: TGTGCCAGCGGTGGACAGGGGGGAAAGAAGAACACTGAAGCTTTCTTT.